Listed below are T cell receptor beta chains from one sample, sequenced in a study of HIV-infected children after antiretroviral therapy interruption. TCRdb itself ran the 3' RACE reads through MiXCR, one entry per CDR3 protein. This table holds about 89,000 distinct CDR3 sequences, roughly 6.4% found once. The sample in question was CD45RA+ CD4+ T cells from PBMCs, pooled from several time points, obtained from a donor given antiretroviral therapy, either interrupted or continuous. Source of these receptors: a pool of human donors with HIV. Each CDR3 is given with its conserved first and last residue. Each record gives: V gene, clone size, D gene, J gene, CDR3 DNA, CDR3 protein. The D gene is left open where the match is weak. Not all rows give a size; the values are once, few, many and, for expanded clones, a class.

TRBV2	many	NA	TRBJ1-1	TGTGCCAGCAGTGAGGAAGGGGCGAACACTGAAGCTTTCTTT	CASSEEGANTEAFF
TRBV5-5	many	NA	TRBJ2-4	TGTGCCAGCAGCTTGAACTTCATCCCGTGGAACATTCAGTACTTC	CASSLNFIPWNIQYF
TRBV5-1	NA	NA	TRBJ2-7	TGCACCAGCAGCACAAGTGGAGGGACGCGTTCCTACGAGCAGTACTTC	CTSSTSGGTRSYEQYF
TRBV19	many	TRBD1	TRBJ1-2	TGTGCCAGTAGTATTGTGCAGGGGGCCGGGTATGAAGGCTACACCTTC	CASSIVQGAGYEGYTF
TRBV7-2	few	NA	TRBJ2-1	TGTGCCAGCAGCTTAGGGGCAGCCTACAATGAGCAGTTCTTC	CASSLGAAYNEQFF
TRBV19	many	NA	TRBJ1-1	TGTGCCAGTAGTACCCCTTCGGGGAACACTGAAGCTTTCTTT	CASSTPSGNTEAFF
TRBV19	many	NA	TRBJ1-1	TGTGCCAGTAGTGGCGCGGTGGGGCTTTCGAACACTGAAGCTTTCTTT	CASSGAVGLSNTEAFF
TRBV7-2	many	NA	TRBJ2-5	TGTGCCAGCAGCTTATTTGGCCCGGGGGAGACCCAGTACTTC	CASSLFGPGETQYF
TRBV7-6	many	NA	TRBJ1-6	TGTGCCAGCAGCCAGGGTCAGAATTCACCCCTCCACTTT	CASSQGQNSPLHF
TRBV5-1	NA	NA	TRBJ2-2	TGCGCCAGCGCCCCCTCCACCGGGGCTACCGGGGAGCTGTTTTTT	CASAPSTGATGELFF
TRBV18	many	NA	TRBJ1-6	TGTGCCAGCTCAGACGGACCTCGACAGAAAAGCTCCTATAATTCACCCCTCCACTTT	CASSDGPRQKSSYNSPLHF
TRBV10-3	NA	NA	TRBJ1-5	TGTGCCATCAGCAGAGACACGGACTATAGCAATCAGCCCCAGCATTTT	CAISRDTDYSNQPQHF
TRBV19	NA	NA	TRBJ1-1	TGTGCCAGTATGAGACATCAATCGAACACTGAAGCTTTCTTT	CASMRHQSNTEAFF
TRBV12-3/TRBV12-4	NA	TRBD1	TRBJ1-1	TGTGCCAGCAGTTACGGCCAGGGGGGGAACACTGAAGCTTTCTTT	CASSYGQGGNTEAFF
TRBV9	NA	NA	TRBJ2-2	TGTGCCAGCAGCATGGCCACGCGCGGCACCGGGGAGCTGTTTTTT	CASSMATRGTGELFF
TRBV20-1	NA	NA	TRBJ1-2	TGCAGTGCTAGAGAAATATTGGACCCTTCTGGCTACACCTTC	CSAREILDPSGYTF
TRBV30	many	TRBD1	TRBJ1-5	TGTGCCTGGAGTCGAGGAGTCTCCGACAGGGTTAGCAATCAGCCCCAGCATTTT	CAWSRGVSDRVSNQPQHF
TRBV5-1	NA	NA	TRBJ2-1	TGCGCCAGCACGCGAGGGGATTGGAATGAGCAGTTCTTC	CASTRGDWNEQFF
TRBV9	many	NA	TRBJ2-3	TGTGCCAGCAGCGTAGTTGAGCGGCCAGATACGCAGTATTTT	CASSVVERPDTQYF
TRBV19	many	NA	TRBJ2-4	TGTGCCAGTAGCTCGCAGGTGGGAGTCGGAGCCAAAAACATTCAGTACTTC	CASSSQVGVGAKNIQYF
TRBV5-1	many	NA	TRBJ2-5	TGCGCCAGCAGCTTGGTTGCTTCGACAGGTCAAGAGACCCAGTACTTC	CASSLVASTGQETQYF
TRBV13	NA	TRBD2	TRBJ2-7	TGTGCCAGCAGCGCCAAGACTAGCGGGGGCCTAACCTACGAGCAGTACTTC	CASSAKTSGGLTYEQYF